This passage covers 5 T cell receptor beta chains from one sample sequenced in a study of control samples from healthy donors and cancer patients. Produced via immunoSEQ multiplex PCR; TCRdb's table is partial and in-frame only. The sample contains 160,000 or so clones, 94% of which appear only once. The sample consisted of PBMCs. Every receptor here comes from a man aged 55 to 69 with colorectal cancer.

The CDR3 DNA reads as TGCAGCGTTGAAGGGGAGGGGGATCCCCTAGCCAAAAACATTCAGTACTTC. It codes for CSVEGEGDPLAKNIQYF. The chain is built from TRBV29-1 and TRBJ2-4, with a tentative D call TRBD2 (7 bases). V was shortened by 1 base and J by 0 bases, with 16 bases between the two germline ends. Germline CDR1 SQVTM, CDR2 ANQGSEA. This CDR3 has 17 amino acids.

The J gene is TRBJ2-7, the V gene TRBV11-2; unclear D gene. The CDR3 is 12 amino acids. The germline CDR1 and CDR2 sequences are SGHAT and FQNNGV. V gave up 0 bases and J gave up 2 bases, with 2 bases separating them. The DNA of the CDR3 is TGTGCCAGCAGCTTAGATACCTACGAGCAGTACTTC. Protein sequence: CASSLDTYEQYF.

This chain connects TRBV3-1 (or the pseudogene TRBV3-2) to TRBJ2-7; D is unresolved. V was cut by 0 bases and J by 0 bases, with 21 bases left in between. Germline CDR1 and CDR2: LGHDT and YNNKEL (reference sequence). The CDR3 extends over 19 amino acids. The CDR3 bases are TGTGCCAGCAGCCAAGATCGAAGTCGAGCAGGTACCCTCTCCTACGAGCAGTACTTC. It yields the protein CASSQDRSRAGTLSYEQYF.

The rearrangement uses TRBV7-8 and TRBJ2-3; tentatively, D is TRBD2 (6 bases). In germline, CDR1 is SGHVS, CDR2 FQNEAQ. The CDR3 is 15 residues long. V lost 9 bases and J lost 3, with 19 bases in between. The CDR3 nucleotides are TGTGCCAGTCGGGGGACCCCAGGCGGGACAGATACGCAGTATTTT. It specifies CASRGTPGGTDTQYF. Filled out from reference TRBV7-8 and TRBJ2-3, the complete variable domain reads GAGVSQSPRYKVAKRGQDVALRCDPISGHVSLFWYQQALGQGPEFLTYFQNEAQLDKSGLPSDRFFAERPEGSVSTLKIQRTQQEDSAVYLCASRGTPGGTDTQYFGPGTRLTVL.

The gene calls are TRBV27 and TRBJ2-2; no firm D call. Germline values: CDR1 MNHEY, CDR2 SMNVEV (reference sequence). The CDR3 has 15 residues. V lost 4 bases, J lost 0 bases, and 9 bases lay in between. The CDR3 sequence: CASSYAAPNTGELFF. In nucleotides, the CDR3 is TGTGCCAGCAGTTACGCGGCCCCGAACACCGGGGAGCTGTTTTTT.